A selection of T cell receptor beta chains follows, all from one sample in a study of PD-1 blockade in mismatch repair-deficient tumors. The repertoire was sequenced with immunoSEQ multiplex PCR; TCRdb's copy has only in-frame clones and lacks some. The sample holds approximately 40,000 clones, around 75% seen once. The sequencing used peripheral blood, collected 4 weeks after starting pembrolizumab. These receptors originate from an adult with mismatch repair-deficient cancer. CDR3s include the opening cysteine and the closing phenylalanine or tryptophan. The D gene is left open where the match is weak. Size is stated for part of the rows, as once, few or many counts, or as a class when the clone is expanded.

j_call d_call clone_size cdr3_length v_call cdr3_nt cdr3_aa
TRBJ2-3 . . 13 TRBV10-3 TGTGCCATCAAGCCGGGACGCACAGATACGCAGTATTTT CAIKPGRTDTQYF
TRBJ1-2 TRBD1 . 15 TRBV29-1 TGCAGCGTTCAAGTGGGGAGGGGGCTATCCGCCCAGGGAACCTTC CSVQVGRGLSAQGTF
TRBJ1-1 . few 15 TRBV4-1 TGCGCCAGCAGCCCTAAACCCACTTTGAACACTGAAGCTTTCTTT CASSPKPTLNTEAFF
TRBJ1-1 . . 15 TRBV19 TGTGCCAGTAGCCCGCGGGGGGGTCGAGGCACTGAAGCTTTCTTT CASSPRGGRGTEAFF
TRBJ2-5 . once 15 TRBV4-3 TGCGCCAGCAGCCAAGATCGGGCTAGTCTTGAGACCCAGTACTTC CASSQDRASLETQYF
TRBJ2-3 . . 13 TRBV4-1 TGCGCCAGCACTGGGGGAGTTCAGCATACGCAGTATTTT CASTGGVQHTQYF
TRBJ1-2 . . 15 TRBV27 TGTGCCAGCAGTCCTCACACTTATCTTAACTATGGCTACACCTTC CASSPHTYLNYGYTF
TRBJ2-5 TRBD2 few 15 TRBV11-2 TGTGCCAGCAGCTTAGAAGCGGGAGGTGGAGAGACCCAGTACTTC CASSLEAGGGETQYF
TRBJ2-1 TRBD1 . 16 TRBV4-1 TGCGCCAGCAGCCAACCCCGGACAGGCTCCTACAATGAGCAGTTCTTC CASSQPRTGSYNEQFF
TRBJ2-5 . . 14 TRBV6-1 TGTGCCAGCAGCAGACCACCGTACCAAGAGACCCAGTACTTC CASSRPPYQETQYF
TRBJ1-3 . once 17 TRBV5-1 TGCGCCAGCAGCCCCACGGATCAGTCGATCTCTGGAAACACCATATATTTT CASSPTDQSISGNTIYF
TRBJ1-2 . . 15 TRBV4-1 TGCGCCAGCAGCCAAGGGGTGGCAGCGAACTATGGCTACACCTTC CASSQGVAANYGYTF
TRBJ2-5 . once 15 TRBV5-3 TGTGCCAGAAGCTCTACCCGGGGACACGAGGAGACCCAGTACTTC CARSSTRGHEETQYF
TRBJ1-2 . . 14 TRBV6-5 TGTGCCAGCAGTACAGGGCGTGCTAACTATGGCTACACCTTC CASSTGRANYGYTF
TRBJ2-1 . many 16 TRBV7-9 TGTGCCAGCAGCCCTGACGGCGCAGGCTCCTACAATGAGCAGTTCTTC CASSPDGAGSYNEQFF
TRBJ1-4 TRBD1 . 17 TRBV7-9 TGTGCCAGCAGTCCCAAACGCCCGGGACAGCAAAATGAAAAACTGTTTTTT CASSPKRPGQQNEKLFF
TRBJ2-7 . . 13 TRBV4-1 TGCGCCAGCAGCCCGACACTGTCCTACGAGCAGTACTTC CASSPTLSYEQYF
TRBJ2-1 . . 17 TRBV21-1 TGTGCCAGCAGCAAACCGGGTGAACAAAGCTCCTACAATGAGCAGTTCTTC CASSKPGEQSSYNEQFF
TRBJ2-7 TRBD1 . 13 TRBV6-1 TGTGCCAGTTGCCGGGACAGTAAGTACGAGCAGTACTTC CASCRDSKYEQYF
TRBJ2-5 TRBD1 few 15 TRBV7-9 TGTGCCAGCAGCTTAAGGACAGGGGGCTTGGAGACCCAGTACTTC CASSLRTGGLETQYF
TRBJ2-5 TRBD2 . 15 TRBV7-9 TGTGCCAGCAGCTTAGCGAGGACTAGCGGGGAGACCCAGTACTTC CASSLARTSGETQYF
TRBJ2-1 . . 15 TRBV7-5 TGTGCCAGAATCCTAGCGGGAACGGGCGTGAATGAGCAGTTCTTC CARILAGTGVNEQFF
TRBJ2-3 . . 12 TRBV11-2 TGTGCCAGCAGCCTTTGGGGGGATACGCAGTATTTT CASSLWGDTQYF